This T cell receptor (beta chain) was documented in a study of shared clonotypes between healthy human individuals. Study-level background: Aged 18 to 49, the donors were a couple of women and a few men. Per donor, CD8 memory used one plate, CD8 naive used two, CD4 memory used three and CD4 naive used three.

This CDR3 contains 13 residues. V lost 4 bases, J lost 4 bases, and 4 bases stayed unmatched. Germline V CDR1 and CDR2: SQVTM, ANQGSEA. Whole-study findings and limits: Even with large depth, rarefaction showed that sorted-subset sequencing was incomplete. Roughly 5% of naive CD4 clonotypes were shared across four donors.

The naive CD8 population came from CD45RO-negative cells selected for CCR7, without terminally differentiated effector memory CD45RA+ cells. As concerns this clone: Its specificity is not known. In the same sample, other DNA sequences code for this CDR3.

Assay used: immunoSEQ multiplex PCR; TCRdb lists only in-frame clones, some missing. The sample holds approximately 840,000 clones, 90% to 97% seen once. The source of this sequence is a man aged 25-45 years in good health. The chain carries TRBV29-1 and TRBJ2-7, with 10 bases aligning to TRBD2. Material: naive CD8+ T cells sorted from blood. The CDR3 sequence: CSVGLAGVYEQYF. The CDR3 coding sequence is TGCAGCGTTGGCCTAGCGGGAGTATACGAGCAGTACTTC.